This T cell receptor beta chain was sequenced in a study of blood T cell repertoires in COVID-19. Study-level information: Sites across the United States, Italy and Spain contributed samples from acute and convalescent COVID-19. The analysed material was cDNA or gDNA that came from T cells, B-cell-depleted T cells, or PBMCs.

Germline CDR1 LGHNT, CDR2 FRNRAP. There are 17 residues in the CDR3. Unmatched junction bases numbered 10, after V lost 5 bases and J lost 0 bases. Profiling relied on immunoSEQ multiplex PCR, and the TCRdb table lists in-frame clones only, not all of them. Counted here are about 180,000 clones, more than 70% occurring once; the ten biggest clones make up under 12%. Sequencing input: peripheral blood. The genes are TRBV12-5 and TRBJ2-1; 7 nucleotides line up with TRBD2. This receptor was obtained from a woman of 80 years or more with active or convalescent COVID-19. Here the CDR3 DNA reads TGTGCTAGTGGTCCGGGGGGTGGCTGGAGCTCCTACAATGAGCAGTTCTTC. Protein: CASGPGGGWSSYNEQFF.